The present entry profiles one T cell receptor beta chain with its context. Its antigen is not identified. Primed by a sample-barcoded 5' primer and a J-beta primer mix, a second PCR proceeded for 7 to 11 cycles. There were at least 2.5 million CDR3-containing paired-end reads obtained from each sample. TCRdb analysed the 5' RACE reads with MiXCR anew, one entry per CDR3 protein. The sample records over 1,300,000 distinct CDR3 sequences, around 59% being singletons. The CDR3 covers 16 residues. With 8 bases clipped from V and 0 bases from J, the junction kept 10 bases outside the gene matches. The germline gives CDR1 WSHSY, CDR2 SAAADI. The sample belongs to a study of blood T cells in healthy people across ages. Study results and caveats: Measured against age, TCR beta diversity per million T cells decreased in a roughly linear manner. There was a strong correlation between TCR beta diversity and naive T cell percentage.

Specimen: blood. The chain has TRBV10-2 and TRBJ2-3; 8 positions match TRBD2. The TCR originated in a man aged 18 to 30 in good health. The CDR3 DNA sequence: TGCGCCAGCGCTACAGGGCGGGGGGCTAGCACAGATACGCAGTATTTT. It codes for CASATGRGASTDTQYF.